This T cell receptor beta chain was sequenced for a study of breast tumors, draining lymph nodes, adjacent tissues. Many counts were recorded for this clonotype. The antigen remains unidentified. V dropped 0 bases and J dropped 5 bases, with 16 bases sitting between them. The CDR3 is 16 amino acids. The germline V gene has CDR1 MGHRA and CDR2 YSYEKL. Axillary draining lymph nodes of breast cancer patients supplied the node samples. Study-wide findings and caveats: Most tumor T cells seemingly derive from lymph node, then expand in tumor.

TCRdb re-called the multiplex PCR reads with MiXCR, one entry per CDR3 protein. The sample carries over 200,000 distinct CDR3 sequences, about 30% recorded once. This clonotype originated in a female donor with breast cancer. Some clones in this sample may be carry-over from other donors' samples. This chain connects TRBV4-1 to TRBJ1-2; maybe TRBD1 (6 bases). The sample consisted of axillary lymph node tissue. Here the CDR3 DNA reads TGCGCCAGCAGCCAAGATACGGGGGGCGTGGGGTATGGCTACACCTTC. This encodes CASSQDTGGVGYGYTF.